One and the same sample provided the 21 T cell receptor beta chains below, sequenced in a study of blood T cell repertoires in COVID-19. Data came from immunoSEQ multiplex PCR; TCRdb stores just in-frame clones and leaves some out. The data show a few hundred thousand clones, 80% to 90% seen once. Sequenced input: PBMCs or T cells enriched from blood (not recorded which). Source of these receptors: a man under 40 who had recovered from COVID-19.

This chain uses TRBV6-1 with TRBJ2-7, with 7 positions matching TRBD1. Trimming cost V 3 bases and J 1 base; bases outside gene matches: 6. CDR1 MNHNS and CDR2 SASEGT come from the germline V gene. CDR3 length: 15 residues. CDR3 sequence reads: CASSDAGTESYEQYF. Here the CDR3 DNA reads TGTGCCAGCAGTGACGCCGGGACAGAATCCTACGAGCAGTACTTC.

This chain uses TRBV7-2 with TRBJ2-2; D remains ambiguous. In germline, CDR1 is SGHTA, CDR2 FQGNSA. The CDR3 is made up of 13 amino acids. The germline V and J ends were trimmed by 4 bases and 7 bases, with 10 bases remaining between them. The CDR3 DNA is TGTGCCAGCAGCTCAACCATGAGCGGGGAGCTGTTTTTT. Protein product: CASSSTMSGELFF.

The J gene is TRBJ1-5, the V gene TRBV27; D is uncertain. Germline V gene sequence: CDR1 MNHEY, CDR2 SMNVEV (reference sequence). Deletions cut 2 bases from V and 6 bases from J, with 8 bases between. The CDR3 covers 13 residues. The CDR3 region is CASSLRGPQPQHF. The CDR3 DNA reads as TGTGCCAGCAGTTTACGGGGTCCTCAGCCCCAGCATTTT.

The CDR3 protein is CASRSSGTGEYEQYF. The CDR3, as DNA: TGTGCCAGCAGGAGCTCCGGGACAGGGGAATACGAGCAGTACTTC. The rearrangement links TRBV6-5 to TRBJ2-7, with 10 bases that match TRBD1. This CDR3 is built from 15 residues. V lost 6 bases and J lost 4; bases outside the gene matches: 9. Germline V gene lookup returns CDR1 MNHEY and CDR2 SVGAGI.

The chain combines TRBV28 with TRBJ2-5; perhaps TRBD2 as D (5 bases). The germline V gene encodes CDR1 MDHEN and CDR2 SYDVKM. V was trimmed by 1 base and J by 5 bases, leaving 14 bases between them. The CDR3 length is 15 residues. The CDR3 region has the DNA TGTGCCAGCAGTTTATCGACGGGGAGCTGGGAGACCCAGTACTTC. Protein product: CASSLSTGSWETQYF. The complete variable domain, with remaining parts taken from reference TRBV28 and TRBJ2-5, reads DVKVTQSSRYLVKRTGEKVFLECVQDMDHENMFWYRQDPGLGLRLIYFSYDVKMKEKGDIPEGYSVSREKKERFSLILESASTNQTSMYLCASSLSTGSWETQYFGPGTRLLVL.

This clone showed up just once. The chain combines TRBV9 with TRBJ2-6; a weak D match, TRBD1 (5 bases). V lost 0 bases to trimming and J lost 0 bases, with 13 bases between them. The CDR3 runs to 18 residues. CDR1 is SGDLS, CDR2 YYNGEE, per germline. The CDR3: CASSVGGTKSSGANVLTF. CDR3 in DNA: TGTGCCAGCAGCGTAGGGGGCACAAAAAGCTCTGGGGCCAACGTCCTGACTTTC.

V and J are TRBV28 and TRBJ2-7; a weak D match, TRBD2 (7 bases). The CDR3 sequence is 14 residues long. The ends were cut back, 7 bases at V and 3 bases at J, with 16 bases in the middle. Germline V gives CDR1 MDHEN, CDR2 SYDVKM. The CDR3 sequence: CASNSQGGDYEQYF. The CDR3, as DNA: TGTGCCAGCAACTCACAAGGGGGGGACTACGAGCAGTACTTC.

The chain links TRBV19 to TRBJ2-1; possible D gene TRBD2, 6 bases. Germline lookup yields CDR1 LNHDA and CDR2 SQIVND (reference sequence). The CDR3 is 15 residues long. Trimming stripped 3 bases from V and 5 bases from J, with 14 bases between. The CDR3 DNA is TGTGCCAGTAGTATCGAGACGGGAGTCGACAATGAGCAGTTCTTC. Its protein is CASSIETGVDNEQFF.

A few counts support this clone. The rearrangement links TRBV30 to TRBJ1-6; D gene ambiguous. This CDR3 has 12 residues. V lost 8 bases, J lost 5 bases, and 10 bases lay in between. Germline CDR1 GTSNPN, CDR2 SVGIG (reference sequence). The CDR3 region has the DNA TGTGCCGTAGGACTGAATAATTCACCCCTCCACTTT. Translating gives CAVGLNNSPLHF.

The rearrangement links TRBV28 to TRBJ2-7; 7 positions match TRBD2. The CDR3 totals 14 residues. Germline V gene data show CDR1 as MDHEN and CDR2 as SYDVKM. V lost 4 bases to trimming and J lost 5 bases; unmatched junction nucleotides: 8. Here the CDR3 reads CASSSPGAGDEQYF. The CDR3 DNA sequence: TGTGCCAGCAGTTCCCCTGGGGCGGGAGACGAGCAGTACTTC. Based on the CDR3 plus reference TRBV28 and TRBJ2-7, the full variable domain is DVKVTQSSRYLVKRTGEKVFLECVQDMDHENMFWYRQDPGLGLRLIYFSYDVKMKEKGDIPEGYSVSREKKERFSLILESASTNQTSMYLCASSSPGAGDEQYFGPGTRLTVT.

As to this clone: Other DNA sequences in the same sample also yield this CDR3. The rearrangement links TRBV18 to TRBJ2-7; a weak D match, TRBD2 (6 bases). The CDR3 runs to 13 residues. Germline CDR1 reads KGHSH; CDR2 reads LQKENI. V lost 3 bases and J 1 base, leaving 7 bases between the germline ends. The CDR3 region has the DNA TGTGCCAGCTCACCCGGGGGTTCCTACGAGCAGTACTTC. Translated, it gives CASSPGGSYEQYF.

The chain couples TRBV19 to TRBJ1-1; D remains unclear. Trimming pared 7 bases from V and 4 bases from J, leaving 7 bases between. Germline CDR1 is LNHDA and CDR2 is SQIVND (reference sequence). The CDR3 is 11 residues long. CDR3 in amino acids: CASNLRTEAFF. The CDR3 region has the DNA TGTGCCAGTAATCTTCGCACTGAAGCTTTCTTT.

The chain has TRBV20-1 and TRBJ2-1; the D is unclear. Trimming cost V 1 base and J 9 bases, with 7 bases left between them. Germline assignment: CDR1 DFQATT and CDR2 SNEGSKA (reference sequence). This CDR3 comprises 11 residues. The CDR3 nucleotides read TGCAGTGCTAGAGCCGTCCGTGAGCAGTTCTTC. Protein sequence: CSARAVREQFF.

This clone was seen just once. The V gene is TRBV10-2, the J gene TRBJ2-2; the match to TRBD1 covers 10 bases. Germline assignment: CDR1 WSHSY and CDR2 SAAADI. The CDR3 spans 15 residues. Losses at the gene ends were 5 bases for V and 8 bases for J; bases not matched to a gene: 8. The chain's CDR3 is CASSRGQGYGGELFF. The CDR3 bases are TGCGCCAGCAGTCGGGGACAGGGGTATGGTGGGGAGCTGTTTTTT.

The chain recombines TRBV5-1 with TRBJ2-7; 9 bases map to TRBD2. CDR3 length: 14 residues. From germline, CDR1 is SGHRS and CDR2 YFSETQ. Unmatched junction bases numbered 3, after V lost 0 bases and J lost 5 bases. This chain's CDR3 is CASSLDWTSDEQYF. CDR3 sequence (DNA): TGCGCCAGCAGCTTGGATTGGACTAGCGACGAGCAGTACTTC. Looking up the rest from reference TRBV5-1 and TRBJ2-7 gives the full variable domain: KAGVTQTPRYLIKTRGQQVTLSCSPISGHRSVSWYQQTPGQGLQFLFEYFSETQRNKGNFPGRFSGRQFSNSRSEMNVSTLELGDSALYLCASSLDWTSDEQYFGPGTRLTVT.

The chain combines TRBV2 with TRBJ2-1, with D possibly matching TRBD1 (7 bases). The CDR3 contains 11 residues. Per the germline V gene, CDR1 is SNHLY and CDR2 is FYNNEI. Trimming cost V 8 bases and J 10 bases, with 12 bases left between them. CDR3 sequence: CASEEGAEQFF. The CDR3, as DNA: TGTGCCAGCGAGGAGGGGGCGGAGCAGTTCTTC.

The chain has TRBV4-2 and TRBJ2-2; TRBD2 agrees at 8 bases. Germline V CDR1 and CDR2: LGHNA, YNFKEQ. The CDR3 loop spans 16 amino acids. Losses at the gene ends were 0 bases for V and 7 bases for J; bases not matched to a gene: 7. The CDR3 loop reads CASSQDSSGSNGELFF. For the CDR3, the DNA is TGTGCCAGCAGCCAAGATTCCAGCGGGAGTAACGGGGAGCTGTTTTTT.

This rearrangement joins TRBV11-2 to TRBJ2-3; D gene uncertain. The CDR3 runs to 14 residues. Trimming took off 5 bases at V and 3 bases at J, with 12 bases between the two ends. CDR1 is SGHAT, CDR2 FQNNGV, per germline. The CDR3 protein is CASSPTTRTDTQYF. CDR3 bases: TGTGCCAGCAGCCCAACCACGAGGACAGATACGCAGTATTTT.

V and J are TRBV19 and TRBJ2-2; 9 bases line up with TRBD1. The CDR3 is 17 residues long. In germline, CDR1 is LNHDA, CDR2 SQIVND (reference sequence). V was clipped by 3 bases and J by 1 base; unmatched bases: 6. CDR3 protein: CASSIPPGQGNTGELFF. As DNA, the CDR3 is TGTGCCAGTAGTATTCCCCCGGGACAGGGGAACACCGGGGAGCTGTTTTTT.

The chain has TRBV7-9 and TRBJ1-4; D unresolved. CDR1 SEHNR and CDR2 FQNEAQ come from the germline V gene (reference sequence). The CDR3 spans 14 residues. With 5 bases removed from V and 0 bases from J, the gap between germline ends came to 7 bases. The CDR3 nucleotides read TGTGCCAGCAGCCTAATTGCAACTAATGAAAAACTGTTTTTT. Protein product: CASSLIATNEKLFF.

There are a few counts of this clone. The V and J genes are TRBV2 and TRBJ1-5; D is unclear. There are 15 residues in the CDR3. Trimming left V 4 bases short and J 2 bases short, with 12 bases between. Germline V gene lookup returns CDR1 SNHLY and CDR2 FYNNEI. In DNA form, the CDR3 reads TGTGCCAGCAGTGTCTCCGGGATGGGCAATCAGCCCCAGCATTTT. This gives the protein CASSVSGMGNQPQHF.